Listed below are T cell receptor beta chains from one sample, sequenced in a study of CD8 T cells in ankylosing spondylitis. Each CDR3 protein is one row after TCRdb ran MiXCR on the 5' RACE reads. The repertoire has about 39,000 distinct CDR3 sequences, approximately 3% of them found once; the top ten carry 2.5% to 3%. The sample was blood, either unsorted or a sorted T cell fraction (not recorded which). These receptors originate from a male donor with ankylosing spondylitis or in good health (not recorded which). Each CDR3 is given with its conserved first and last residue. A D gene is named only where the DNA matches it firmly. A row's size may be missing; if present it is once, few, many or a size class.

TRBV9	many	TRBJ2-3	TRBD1	TGTGCCAGCAGCGGCCACAGGGGTGGTAGCACAGATACGCAGTATTTT	CASSGHRGGSTDTQYF
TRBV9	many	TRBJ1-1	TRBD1	TGTGCCAGCAGCGTAGCCCCGGGACAGGGGCCCGACACTGAAGCTTTCTTT	CASSVAPGQGPDTEAFF
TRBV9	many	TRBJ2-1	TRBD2	TGTGCCAGCAGCGTGTCACTAGCGCTGGACAATGAGCAGTTCTTC	CASSVSLALDNEQFF
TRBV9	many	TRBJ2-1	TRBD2	TGTGCCAGCAGCGTAAACCCGGGACTAGCGGGAGGCAATGAGCAGTTCTTC	CASSVNPGLAGGNEQFF
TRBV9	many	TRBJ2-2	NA	TGTGCCAGCAGCCCCCGAGGGGGGGAGACCGGGGAGCTGTTTTTT	CASSPRGGETGELFF
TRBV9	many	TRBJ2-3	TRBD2	TGTGCCAGCAGCGTCGCGGGAGTGGATACGCAGTATTTT	CASSVAGVDTQYF
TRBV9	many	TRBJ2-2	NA	TGTGCCAGCAGCCAGGGGGGTGGGAACACCGGGGAGCTGTTTTTT	CASSQGGGNTGELFF
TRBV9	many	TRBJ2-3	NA	TGTGCCAGCAGCGTACAGGTCAACACAGATACGCAGTATTTT	CASSVQVNTDTQYF
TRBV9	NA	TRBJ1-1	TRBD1	TGTGCCAGCCCTCTTCTAAGTCGCGGGACAGGGACGATGAACACTGAAGCTTTCTTT	CASPLLSRGTGTMNTEAFF
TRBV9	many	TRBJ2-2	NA	TGTGCCAGCAGCGTGGAGACGAACACCGGGGAGCTGTTTTTT	CASSVETNTGELFF
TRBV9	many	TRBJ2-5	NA	TGTGCCAGCAGCCGCGCCCCGGGAGAGACCCAGTACTTC	CASSRAPGETQYF
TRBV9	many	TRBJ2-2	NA	TGTGCCAGCAGCGTGGGCAGGGGCGACGGGGAGCTGTTTTTT	CASSVGRGDGELFF
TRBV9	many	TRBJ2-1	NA	TGTGCCAGCAGCCCCATAGTTGGGGGGAATGAGCAGTTCTTC	CASSPIVGGNEQFF
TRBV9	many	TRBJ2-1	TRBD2	TGTGCCAGCAGCGTAGGGCCAGCGGGGGGCCACAATGAGCAGTTCTTC	CASSVGPAGGHNEQFF
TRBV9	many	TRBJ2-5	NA	TGTGCCAGCAGCCCGGCCTGGGGCCAAGAGACCCAGTACTTC	CASSPAWGQETQYF
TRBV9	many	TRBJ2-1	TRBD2	TGTGCCAGCAGCGTTCGGACTAGCGCCAATGAGCAGTTCTTC	CASSVRTSANEQFF
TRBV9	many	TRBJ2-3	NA	TGTGCCAGCAGCGTAGCAGTGGGGGATACGCAGTATTTT	CASSVAVGDTQYF
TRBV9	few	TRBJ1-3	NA	TGTGCCAGCAGCGACCAGATCCTTGGAAACACCATATATTTT	CASSDQILGNTIYF
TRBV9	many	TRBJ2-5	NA	TGTGCCAGCAGCGTAGTATCAGGGAGAGGTACCCAGTACTTC	CASSVVSGRGTQYF
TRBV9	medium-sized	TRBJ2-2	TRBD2	TGTGCCAGCAGCGTCGGACTAGGCGTACTTTCACCGAACACCGGGGAGCTGTTTTTT	CASSVGLGVLSPNTGELFF
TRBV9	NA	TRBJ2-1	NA	TGTGCCAGCAGCCGTCAGGGGCCTGGTGAGCAGTTCTTC	CASSRQGPGEQFF
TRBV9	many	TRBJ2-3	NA	TGTGCCAGCAGCGTAGCTGGTGCAGATACGCAGTATTTT	CASSVAGADTQYF
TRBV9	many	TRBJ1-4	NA	TGTGCCAGCAGCGTAGCCGGGGGAGGTAATGAAAAACTGTTTTTT	CASSVAGGGNEKLFF
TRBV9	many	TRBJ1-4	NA	TGTGCCAGCAGCGGTTCTGTGGGCGCGGAAAAACTGTTTTTT	CASSGSVGAEKLFF
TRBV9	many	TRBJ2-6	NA	TGTGCCAGCAGCTCGGTGAGCCGGGGCACTGGGGCCAACGTCCTGACTTTC	CASSSVSRGTGANVLTF
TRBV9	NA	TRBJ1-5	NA	TGTGCCAGCAGCGTAGGTCCAGAGAGCAATCAGCCCCAGCATTTT	CASSVGPESNQPQHF
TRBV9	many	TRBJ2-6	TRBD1	TGTGCCAGCAGCGTAGAATGGGACAGGGACGTCTCTGGGGCCAACGTCCTGACTTTC	CASSVEWDRDVSGANVLTF
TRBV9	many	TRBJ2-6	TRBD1	TGTGCCAGCAGAGCCGGACAGGGGTCTGGGGCCAACGTCCTGACTTTC	CASRAGQGSGANVLTF